This entry concerns a single T cell receptor beta chain. The record originates from a study of blood T cell repertoires in COVID-19. Original processing notes: How many nucleated cells were present was estimated from reference gene primer amplification. Data came from immunoSEQ multiplex PCR; TCRdb stores just in-frame clones and leaves some out. The V and J calls and clone size are taken from that table; D and trimming were inferred from the DNA. The table lists a few hundred thousand clones, roughly 84% of them singletons. The TCR comes from a man aged 55 to 70 with acute or convalescent COVID-19. The sample taken for sequencing was peripheral blood.

The CDR3 sequence is CASSLGIGDGYTF. In DNA form, the CDR3 reads TGTGCCAGCAGCCTCGGGATTGGCGATGGCTACACCTTC. The chain combines TRBV6-5 with TRBJ1-2; D is uncertain. CDR3 length equals 13 residues. V was shortened by 6 bases and J by 6 bases, with 14 bases between the two germline ends. The germline gives CDR1 MNHEY, CDR2 SVGAGI.